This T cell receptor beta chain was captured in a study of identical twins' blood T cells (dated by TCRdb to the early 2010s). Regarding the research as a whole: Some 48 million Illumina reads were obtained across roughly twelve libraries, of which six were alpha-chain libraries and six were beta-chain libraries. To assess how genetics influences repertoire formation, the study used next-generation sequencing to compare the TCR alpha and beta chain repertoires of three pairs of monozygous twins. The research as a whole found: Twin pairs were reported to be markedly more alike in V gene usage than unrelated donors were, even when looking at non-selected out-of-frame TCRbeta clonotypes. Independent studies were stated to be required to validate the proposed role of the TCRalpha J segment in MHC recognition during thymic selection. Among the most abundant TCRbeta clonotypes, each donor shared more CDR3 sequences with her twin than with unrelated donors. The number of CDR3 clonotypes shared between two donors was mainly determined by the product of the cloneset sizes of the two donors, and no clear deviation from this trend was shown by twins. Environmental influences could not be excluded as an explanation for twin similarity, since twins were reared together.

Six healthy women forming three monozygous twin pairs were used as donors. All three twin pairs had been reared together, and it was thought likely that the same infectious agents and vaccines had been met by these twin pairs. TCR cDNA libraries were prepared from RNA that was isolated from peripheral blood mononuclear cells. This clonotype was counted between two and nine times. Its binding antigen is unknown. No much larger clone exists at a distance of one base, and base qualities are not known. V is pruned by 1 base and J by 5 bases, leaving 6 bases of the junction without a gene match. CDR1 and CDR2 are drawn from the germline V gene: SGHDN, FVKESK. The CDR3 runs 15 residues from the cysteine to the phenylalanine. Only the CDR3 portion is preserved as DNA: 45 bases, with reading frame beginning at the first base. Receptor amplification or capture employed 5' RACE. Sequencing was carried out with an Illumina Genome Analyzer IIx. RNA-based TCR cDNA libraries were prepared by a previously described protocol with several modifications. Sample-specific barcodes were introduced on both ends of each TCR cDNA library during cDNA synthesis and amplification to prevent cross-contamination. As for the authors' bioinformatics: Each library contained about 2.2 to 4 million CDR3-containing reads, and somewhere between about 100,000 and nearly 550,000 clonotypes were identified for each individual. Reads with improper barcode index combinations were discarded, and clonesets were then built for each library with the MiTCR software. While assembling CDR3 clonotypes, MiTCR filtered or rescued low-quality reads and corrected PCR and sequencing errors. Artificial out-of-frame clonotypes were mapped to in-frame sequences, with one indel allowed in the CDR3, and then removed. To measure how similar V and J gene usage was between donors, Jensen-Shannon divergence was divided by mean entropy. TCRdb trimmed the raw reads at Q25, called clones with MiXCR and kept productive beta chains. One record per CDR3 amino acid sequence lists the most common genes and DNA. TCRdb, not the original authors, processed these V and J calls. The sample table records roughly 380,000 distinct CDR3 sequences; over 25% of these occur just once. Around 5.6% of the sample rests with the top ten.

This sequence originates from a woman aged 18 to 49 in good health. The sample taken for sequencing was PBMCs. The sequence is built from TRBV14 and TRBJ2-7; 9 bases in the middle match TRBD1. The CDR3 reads CASSQVTGGIHEQYF. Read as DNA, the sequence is TGTGCCAGCAGCCAAGTAACAGGGGGCATCCACGAGCAGTACTTC.